The 30 T cell receptor beta chains reported below all come from one sample, sequenced in a study of shared clonotypes between healthy human individuals. Data came from immunoSEQ multiplex PCR; TCRdb stores just in-frame clones and leaves some out. This sample has about 340,000 clones, with less than 75% found just once. Input material: memory CD4+ T cells sorted from blood. Documented subset: CD45RA-negative fraction. The receptors here all came from a young man in good health.

J is TRBJ1-2 and V is TRBV7-2, with 7 bases lining up with TRBD1. This CDR3 has 14 amino acids. The germline gives CDR1 SGHTA, CDR2 FQGNSA. The V gene end was trimmed by 4 bases and the J gene end by 2 bases; junction bases not matched to a gene: 4. This chain's CDR3 is CASSSRQGNYGYTF. The CDR3 nucleotides read TGTGCCAGCAGCTCGAGACAGGGAAACTATGGCTACACCTTC.

The rearrangement uses TRBV5-1 and TRBJ2-1; 12 bases line up with TRBD2. From germline, CDR1 is SGHRS and CDR2 YFSETQ. The CDR3 has 15 residues. V trimming: 3 bases; J trimming: 11 bases; junction bases outside the gene matches: 9. The CDR3 coding sequence is TGCGCCAGCAGCTCCCGACTAGCGGGGGCCGGGAAGCAGTTCTTC. Translating it yields CASSSRLAGAGKQFF.

The rearrangement links TRBV7-2 to TRBJ1-6; D is uncertain. V lost 2 bases to trimming and J lost 7 bases, with 15 bases between them. Germline V gives CDR1 SGHTA, CDR2 FQGNSA. This CDR3 is 16 amino acids long. The CDR3 spells CASSLHSGMSNSPLHF. The DNA for the CDR3 is TGTGCCAGCAGCTTACATTCGGGGATGTCAAATTCACCCCTCCACTTT.

The V gene is TRBV6-6, the J gene TRBJ2-3, with D possibly TRBD1 on 5 matching bases. This CDR3 is built from 14 residues. V dropped 0 bases and J dropped 6 bases, with 10 bases sitting between them. CDR1 and CDR2 (germline): MNHNY, SVGAGI (reference sequence). CDR3 sequence: CASSYSSDIDTQYF. In DNA form, the CDR3 reads TGTGCCAGCAGTTACTCCTCGGACATCGATACGCAGTATTTT.

The chain employs TRBV6-5 and TRBJ1-3; D not resolved. The CDR3 is 14 amino acids. Germline lookup yields CDR1 MNHEY and CDR2 SVGAGI. V shed 7 bases and J shed 0 bases, with 10 bases lying between them. The chain's CDR3 is CASIRHYSGNTIYF. The CDR3 nucleotides are TGTGCCAGCATCAGGCATTACTCTGGAAACACCATATATTTT.

This clone occurred once. The rearrangement uses TRBV19 and TRBJ2-1; 10 nucleotides line up with TRBD2. CDR1 and CDR2 (germline): LNHDA, SQIVND (reference sequence). This CDR3 is built from 15 residues. Trimming took 3 bases from V and 15 from J; bases not matched to a gene: 14. CDR3 in amino acids: CASSIPTSGRASWFF. For the CDR3, the DNA is TGTGCCAGTAGTATCCCTACGAGCGGGAGGGCCTCTTGGTTCTTC.

This clone was detected only a few times. The genes are TRBV7-9 and TRBJ2-5, with D perhaps TRBD2 (5 bases). The germline V and J ends were trimmed by 3 bases and 5 bases, with 10 bases remaining between them. Germline V CDR1 and CDR2: SEHNR, FQNEAQ (reference sequence). CDR3 size: 13 residues. The CDR3 protein is CASSFGVLETQYF. CDR3 coding DNA: TGTGCCAGCAGCTTCGGGGTTTTGGAGACCCAGTACTTC.

The rearrangement joins TRBV7-3 to TRBJ2-1; TRBD2 might be the D (6 bases). The CDR3 spans 13 residues. Trimming pared 2 bases from V and 5 bases from J, leaving 7 bases between. Germline CDR1 is SGHTA and CDR2 is FQGTGA. The CDR3 region has the DNA TGTGCCAGCAGCTTATGGACTAACAATGAGCAGTTCTTC. It encodes CASSLWTNNEQFF.

V gene TRBV10-3 combines with J gene TRBJ2-3; 10 positions match TRBD2. In germline, CDR1 is ENHRY, CDR2 SYGVKD. V dropped 0 bases and J dropped 7; count of bases not matched to a gene: 13. The CDR3 consists of 18 residues. In DNA, the CDR3 is TGTGCCATCAGTGAGTCTTTCGCTAGCGGGGGCGGTTCGAATACGCAGTATTTT. Protein: CAISESFASGGGSNTQYF.

In its sample, this clone was seen many times. The chain recombines TRBV7-2 with TRBJ1-5; perhaps TRBD1 as D (6 bases). Trimming removed 4 bases at V and 2 bases at J, with 12 bases between. The germline gives CDR1 SGHTA, CDR2 FQGNSA. The CDR3 is 15 amino acids. The CDR3 loop is CASSSTGIRNQPQHF. CDR3 sequence (DNA): TGTGCCAGCAGCTCCACAGGGATACGCAATCAGCCCCAGCATTTT.

The chain recombines TRBV5-1 with TRBJ2-1; D not certain. Between the trimmed V and J ends, which lost 0 bases and 5 bases, there was a span of 12 bases. Per germline, CDR1 SGHRS and CDR2 YFSETQ. The CDR3 loop spans 15 amino acids. CDR3 loop: CASSLEQVRNNEQFF. DNA of the CDR3: TGCGCCAGCAGCTTGGAACAAGTCAGGAACAATGAGCAGTTCTTC.

The rearrangement uses TRBV11-3 and TRBJ2-2; D is perhaps TRBD1 (5 bases). Germline loops: CDR1 SGHNT, CDR2 YENEEA. The length of the CDR3 is 15 residues. The V end lost 3 bases, the J end lost 4 bases, and 12 bases lay between the germline ends. This chain's CDR3 is CASSFTGVSTGELFF. Here the CDR3 DNA reads TGTGCCAGCAGCTTTACAGGTGTAAGCACCGGGGAGCTGTTTTTT.

The V and J genes are TRBV30 and TRBJ1-1, with 10 bases fitting TRBD1. CDR1 is GTSNPN, CDR2 SVGIG, per germline (reference sequence). Losses at the gene ends were 3 bases for V and 5 bases for J; bases not matched to a gene: 12. The CDR3 is made up of 16 amino acids. The CDR3 protein is CAWSEPGQGRWTEAFF. In DNA form, the CDR3 reads TGTGCCTGGAGCGAACCGGGACAGGGGCGGTGGACTGAAGCTTTCTTT.

The chain combines TRBV6-6 with TRBJ2-2; D ambiguous. The CDR3 totals 13 residues. The germline V and J ends were trimmed by 3 bases and 1 base, with 3 bases remaining between them. The germline gives CDR1 MNHNY, CDR2 SVGAGI (reference sequence). For the CDR3, the DNA is TGTGCCAGCAGTTATATGAACACCGGGGAGCTGTTTTTT. It encodes CASSYMNTGELFF.

The V gene is TRBV7-8, the J gene TRBJ1-1; a weak D match, TRBD1 (6 bases). The V and J ends lost 3 bases and 1 base respectively, with 21 bases between them. CDR1 is SGHVS and CDR2 is FQNEAQ in the germline V gene. This CDR3 has 18 amino acids. The CDR3 loop is CASSFVARQDGWNTEAFF. DNA for the CDR3: TGTGCCAGCAGCTTCGTGGCCCGACAGGATGGTTGGAACACTGAAGCTTTCTTT.

This sequence joins TRBV5-1 and TRBJ2-7; a possible D gene is TRBD2 (5 bases). With 2 bases removed from V and 1 base from J, the gap between germline ends came to 13 bases. Germline loops: CDR1 SGHRS, CDR2 YFSETQ. The CDR3 is 15 amino acids. CDR3 residues: CASSFNSPGSYEQYF. The CDR3 nucleotides read TGCGCCAGCAGCTTTAATTCCCCGGGGTCCTACGAGCAGTACTTC.

This clone came up many times. The chain couples TRBV5-4 to TRBJ2-7, with 8 bases fitting TRBD1. The junction had 14 bases not matched to a gene; V was cut back by 4 bases and J by 5 bases. This CDR3 is 16 amino acids long. CDR1 SGHNT and CDR2 YYREEE come from the germline V gene (reference sequence). The CDR3 sequence is CASSRTPTTGENEQYF. The CDR3 DNA is TGTGCCAGCAGCCGAACCCCAACGACAGGGGAAAACGAGCAGTACTTC.

The count of this clone is one. DNA for the CDR3: TGTGCCAGCAGTTATCTCCGGGACAGTACCTACGAGCAGTACTTC. This gives the protein CASSYLRDSTYEQYF. The J gene is TRBJ2-7, the V gene TRBV6-5; 7 nucleotides agree with TRBD1. CDR1 and CDR2 (germline): MNHEY, SVGAGI. The V gene end was trimmed by 3 bases and the J gene end by 2 bases; junction bases not matched to a gene: 7. CDR3 size: 15 residues.

The chain uses TRBV6-5 and TRBJ2-1, with D uncertain. The ends were cut back, 7 bases at V and 10 bases at J, with 11 bases in the middle. Germline CDR1 MNHEY, CDR2 SVGAGI. This CDR3 spans 11 amino acids. Written as DNA, the CDR3 is TGTGCCAGCACCACAGATGTAGAGCAGTTCTTC. It codes for CASTTDVEQFF.

V and J are TRBV2 and TRBJ2-5; D might be TRBD1 or TRBD2, each matching 5 bases. The CDR3 contains 14 residues. Trimming removed 6 bases from V and 4 bases from J, with 15 bases in between. Germline-derived CDR1 and CDR2 are SNHLY and FYNNEI. The CDR3 is CASSLLGGGETQYF. For the CDR3, the DNA is TGTGCCAGCAGCCTTCTGGGTGGGGGAGAGACCCAGTACTTC. Using reference TRBV2 and TRBJ2-5 for the parts outside the CDR3, the full variable domain is EPEVTQTPSHQVTQMGQEVILRCVPISNHLYFYWYRQILGQKVEFLVSFYNNEISEKSEIFDDQFSVERPDGSNFTLKIRSTKLEDSAMYFCASSLLGGGETQYFGPGTRLLVL.

The CDR3 DNA reads TGTGCCACCAGCAGAGGGCCCATTGGGGGAGCCGACTCCTACGAGCAGTACTTC. Its translation: CATSRGPIGGADSYEQYF. The chain has TRBV15 and TRBJ2-7; D could derive from TRBD1 or TRBD2 (5 bases each). The length of the CDR3 is 18 residues. Germline loops: CDR1 LNHNV, CDR2 YYDKDF (reference sequence). V was shortened by 1 base and J by 0 bases, with 19 bases between the two germline ends.

The genes are TRBV7-9 and TRBJ2-3; 7 bases agree with TRBD2. This CDR3 spans 15 amino acids. The V gene end was trimmed by 4 bases and the J gene end by 1 base; junction bases not matched to a gene: 5. Germline V gene data show CDR1 as SEHNR and CDR2 as FQNEAQ (reference sequence). CDR3 bases: TGTGCCAGCAGCTGGAGGGCGGGGGGCACAGATACGCAGTATTTT. Its protein is CASSWRAGGTDTQYF. Full variable domain (missing parts from reference TRBV7-9 and TRBJ2-3): DTGVSQNPRHKITKRGQNVTFRCDPISEHNRLYWYRQTLGQGPEFLTYFQNEAQLEKSRLLSDRFSAERPKGSFSTLEIQRTEQGDSAMYLCASSWRAGGTDTQYFGPGTRLTVL.

The chain employs TRBV19 and TRBJ2-7; D is undetermined. This CDR3 comprises 13 residues. In germline, CDR1 is LNHDA, CDR2 SQIVND (reference sequence). Between the trimmed V and J ends, which lost 3 bases and 2 bases, there was a span of 8 bases. The CDR3 sequence: CASSIKDTYEQYF. The CDR3 DNA is TGTGCCAGTAGTATTAAGGATACCTACGAGCAGTACTTC.

The chain has TRBV20-1 and TRBJ2-3, with D possibly TRBD2 on 5 matching bases. CDR1 and CDR2 (germline): DFQATT, SNEGSKA (reference sequence). The V end lost 5 bases, the J end lost 5 bases, and 8 bases lay between the germline ends. This CDR3 is built from 11 residues. DNA of the CDR3: TGCAGTGCTTATCGGGAAGATACGCAGTATTTT. Its protein is CSAYREDTQYF.

The chain links TRBV19 to TRBJ1-3, with D possibly matching TRBD1 (5 bases). This CDR3 contains 13 residues. The germline CDR1 and CDR2 sequences are LNHDA and SQIVND (reference sequence). V was shortened by 7 bases and J by 4 bases, with 11 bases between the two germline ends. CDR3 sequence reads: CASNGDFGNTIYF. The CDR3 bases are TGTGCCAGTAACGGGGACTTCGGAAACACCATATATTTT.

The chain employs TRBV20-1 and TRBJ1-5; D unresolved. Germline V gene lookup returns CDR1 DFQATT and CDR2 SNEGSKA (reference sequence). CDR3 length: 8 amino acids. Trimming removed 1 base at V and 11 bases at J, with 0 bases between. The CDR3 nucleotides read TGCAGTGCTAGAGCCCAGCATTTT. The encoded protein is CSARAQHF.

The gene calls are TRBV7-6 and TRBJ2-1, with 11 bases fitting TRBD2. The V gene end was trimmed by 1 base and the J gene end by 5 bases; junction bases not matched to a gene: 4. Germline-derived CDR1 and CDR2 are SGHVS and FNYEAQ. This CDR3 is 16 amino acids long. The CDR3 bases are TGTGCCAGCAGCTTAGGTACTAGCGGGAGCAACAATGAGCAGTTCTTC. It specifies CASSLGTSGSNNEQFF.

In this sample, this clone turned up once. The chain's CDR3 is CASSQDRVRIPTQYF. CDR3 nucleotide sequence: TGTGCCAGCTCCCAGGACAGGGTACGCATCCCCACGCAGTATTTT. V and J are TRBV18 and TRBJ2-3; TRBD1 aligns across 8 bases. In germline, CDR1 is KGHSH, CDR2 LQKENI. CDR3 length: 15 amino acids. Trimming at V came to 6 bases and at J to 9 bases, leaving 14 bases not matched to a gene.

This clone was seen a single time. The chain employs TRBV7-2 and TRBJ1-4; 8 nucleotides match TRBD1. The length of the CDR3 is 18 residues. Germline CDR1 is SGHTA and CDR2 is FQGNSA. V trimming: 5 bases; J trimming: 4 bases; junction bases outside the gene matches: 15. The CDR3 spells CASSTNRLGTGLNEKLFF. Written as DNA, the CDR3 is TGTGCCAGCAGCACTAACCGGCTCGGGACAGGCCTTAATGAAAAACTGTTTTTT.

V gene TRBV7-2 combines with J gene TRBJ2-7, with 8 bases aligning to TRBD2. Germline lookup yields CDR1 SGHTA and CDR2 FQGNSA. CDR3 length: 14 amino acids. With V trimmed by 8 bases and J by 2 bases, 8 bases remained unmatched. CDR3 sequence reads: CASARLAGPYEQYF. In DNA, the CDR3 is TGTGCCAGCGCGCGATTAGCGGGACCCTACGAGCAGTACTTC.